The 11 T cell receptor beta chains below all came from one sample that was sequenced in a study of cytomegalovirus exposure and HLA in healthy donors. This table comes from immunoSEQ multiplex PCR, and its TCRdb copy is limited to in-frame clones, with some not included. Of 50,000 to 70,000 clones in the sample, 85% to 95% were seen once. Sequencing was done on a sample of PBMCs. The receptors come from a woman aged 18-29 years in good health and CMV-seropositive.

The chain carries TRBV7-9 and TRBJ2-1; a weak D match, TRBD1 (6 bases). Deletions cut 6 bases from V and 9 bases from J, with 21 bases between. The CDR3 consists of 15 residues. Germline CDR1 and CDR2: SEHNR and FQNEAQ (reference sequence). The CDR3 reads CASSSNRDSFTEQFF. CDR3 DNA sequence: TGTGCCAGCAGTTCCAACAGGGATTCCTTTACTGAGCAGTTCTTC.

J is TRBJ2-4 and V is TRBV27; 9 bases agree with TRBD2. There are 15 residues in the CDR3. V lost 3 bases to trimming and J lost 7 bases; unmatched junction nucleotides: 7. CDR1 and CDR2 (germline): MNHEY, SMNVEV (reference sequence). The CDR3 loop is CASSLRGGHWNIQYF. In DNA, the CDR3 is TGTGCCAGCAGTTTGCGGGGGGGCCATTGGAACATTCAGTACTTC.

The table lists this clone with a count of one. This chain connects TRBV27 to TRBJ1-1, with TRBD1 identical over 8 bases. The CDR3 is made up of 16 amino acids. Per the germline V gene, CDR1 is MNHEY and CDR2 is SMNVEV (reference sequence). The ends lost 5 bases at V and 0 bases at J; junction bases unmatched: 8. The CDR3 DNA follows: TGTGCCAGCAGTCCAGGGACAGGCTACATGAACACTGAAGCTTTCTTT. Its protein product is CASSPGTGYMNTEAFF.

This chain joins TRBV6-5 and TRBJ2-1; 9 bases fit TRBD2. CDR3 length: 15 amino acids. J was trimmed by 7 bases and V by 5 bases; bases with no gene match: 9. Germline V gene data show CDR1 as MNHEY and CDR2 as SVGAGI. The CDR3 nucleotides are TGTGCCAGCAGTCCCGTAGCGGGGGCAAGGAATGAGCAGTTCTTC. This codes for CASSPVAGARNEQFF.

V gene TRBV10-1 combines with J gene TRBJ1-1; TRBD1 matches 7 bases. J was trimmed by 5 bases and V by 6 bases; bases with no gene match: 9. In germline, CDR1 is WNHNN, CDR2 SYGVQD (reference sequence). The CDR3 loop spans 14 amino acids. The CDR3 here is CASSRDRGTTEAFF. The CDR3 DNA reads as TGCGCCAGCAGCAGGGACAGAGGGACGACTGAAGCTTTCTTT.

The chain links TRBV2 to TRBJ1-4, with TRBD1 matching over 12 bases. V lost 6 bases and J lost 10; bases outside the gene matches: 3. This CDR3 has 13 amino acids. Per the germline V gene, CDR1 is SNHLY and CDR2 is FYNNEI. In nucleotides, the CDR3 is TGTGCCAGCAGGGGACAGGGGGCTGTAAAACTGTTTTTT. Amino acid sequence: CASRGQGAVKLFF.

This clone has just one count. V usage is TRBV7-2 and J usage is TRBJ1-4, with 9 bases aligning to TRBD1. V gave up 5 bases and J gave up 5 bases; unmatched junction bases: 15. Germline CDR1 is SGHTA and CDR2 is FQGNSA. The CDR3 totals 18 residues. In DNA form, the CDR3 reads TGTGCCAGCAGCCGGACAGGGGAAGGATTGCGGACAAATGAAAAACTGTTTTTT. This gives the protein CASSRTGEGLRTNEKLFF.

This clone has more than one count but fewer than ten. The genes are TRBV11-1 and TRBJ1-3; D remains ambiguous. Germline-derived CDR1 and CDR2 are SGHAT and FQDESV (reference sequence). V gave up 6 bases and J gave up 0 bases, with 15 bases separating them. There are 16 residues in the CDR3. The CDR3 region is CASSPGGSSSGNTIYF. The CDR3 nucleotides read TGTGCCAGCAGTCCGGGCGGGAGTTCCTCTGGAAACACCATATATTTT.

This chain connects TRBV6-1 to TRBJ2-5, with TRBD1 as a possible D gene (6 bases). From germline, CDR1 is MNHNS and CDR2 SASEGT. The CDR3 spans 13 residues. Trimming cost V 10 bases and J 2 bases, with 14 bases left between them. The CDR3 nucleotides are TGTGCCACATCGACGGGGACACAAGAGACCCAGTACTTC. This sequence encodes CATSTGTQETQYF.

The chain recombines TRBV29-1 with TRBJ1-1; TRBD1 is a possible D gene (6 bases). Trimming shortened V by 7 bases and J by 2 bases, and 14 bases separated the two germline ends. Germline values: CDR1 SQVTM, CDR2 ANQGSEA. The CDR3 totals 13 residues. The CDR3 sequence is CSGRGALNTEAFF. CDR3 coding DNA: TGCAGCGGACGGGGGGCGTTAAACACTGAAGCTTTCTTT.

This clone was detected only once. This chain connects TRBV6-5 to TRBJ1-3; D might be TRBD1 (6 bases). This CDR3 spans 16 amino acids. The V gene's germline CDR1 is MNHEY and CDR2 SVGAGI. Trimming removed 4 bases at V and 0 bases at J, with 13 bases between. CDR3: CASSSGQTSSGNTIYF. In DNA form, the CDR3 reads TGTGCCAGCAGTTCAGGACAGACGAGCTCTGGAAACACCATATATTTT.